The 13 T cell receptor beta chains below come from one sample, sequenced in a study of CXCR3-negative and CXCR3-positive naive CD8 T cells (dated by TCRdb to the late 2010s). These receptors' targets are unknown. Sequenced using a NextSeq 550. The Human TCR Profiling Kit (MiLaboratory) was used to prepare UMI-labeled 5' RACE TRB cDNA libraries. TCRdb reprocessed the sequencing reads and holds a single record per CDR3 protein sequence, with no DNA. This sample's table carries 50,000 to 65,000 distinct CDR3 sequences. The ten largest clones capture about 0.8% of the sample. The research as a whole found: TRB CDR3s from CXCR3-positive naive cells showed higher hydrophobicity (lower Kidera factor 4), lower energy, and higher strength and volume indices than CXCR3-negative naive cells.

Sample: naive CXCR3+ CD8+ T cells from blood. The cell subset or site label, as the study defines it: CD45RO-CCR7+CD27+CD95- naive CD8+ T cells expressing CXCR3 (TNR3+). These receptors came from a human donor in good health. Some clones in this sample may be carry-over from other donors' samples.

This chain's CDR3 is CASSSLGGDEAAYEQYF. This chain links TRBV7-9 with TRBJ2-7; TCRdb proposes TRBD1, but this gene call is untestable without DNA. There are 17 residues in the CDR3. The germline CDR1 and CDR2 sequences are SEHNR and FQNEAQ (reference sequence). Supplemented by reference TRBV7-9 and TRBJ2-7, the full variable domain reads DTGVSQNPRHKITKRGQNVTFRCDPISEHNRLYWYRQTLGQGPEFLTYFQNEAQLEKSRLLSDRFSAERPKGSFSTLEIQRTEQGDSAMYLCASSSLGGDEAAYEQYFGPGTRLTVT.

The CDR3 spells CASSAQMNEQFF. The chain combines TRBV7-9 with TRBJ2-1. Germline V gene sequence: CDR1 SEHNR, CDR2 FQNEAQ (reference sequence). The CDR3 is 12 residues long.

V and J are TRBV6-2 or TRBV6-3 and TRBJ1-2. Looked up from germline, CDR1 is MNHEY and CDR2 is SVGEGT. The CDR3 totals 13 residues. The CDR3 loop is CASSSHVYYGYTF.

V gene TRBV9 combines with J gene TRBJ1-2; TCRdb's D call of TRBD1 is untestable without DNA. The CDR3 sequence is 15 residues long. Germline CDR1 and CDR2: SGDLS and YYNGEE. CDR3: CASSKGGLANYGYTF.

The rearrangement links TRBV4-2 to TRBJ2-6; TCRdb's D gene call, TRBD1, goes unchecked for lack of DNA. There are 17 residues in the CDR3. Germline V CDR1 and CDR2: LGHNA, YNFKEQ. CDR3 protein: CASSHPLGGVGANVLTF.

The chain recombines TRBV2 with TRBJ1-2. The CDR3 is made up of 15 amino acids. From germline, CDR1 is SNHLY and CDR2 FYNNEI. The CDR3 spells CASSEEEGTNYGYTF.

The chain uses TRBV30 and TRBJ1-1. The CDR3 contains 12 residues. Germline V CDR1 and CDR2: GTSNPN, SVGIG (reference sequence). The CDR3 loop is CAWGLANTEAFF. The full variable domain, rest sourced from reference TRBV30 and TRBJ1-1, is SQTIHQWPATLVQPVGSPLSLECTVEGTSNPNLYWYRQAAGRGLQLLFYSVGIGQISSEVPQNLSASRPQDRQFILSSKKLLLSDSGFYLCAWGLANTEAFFGQGTRLTVV.

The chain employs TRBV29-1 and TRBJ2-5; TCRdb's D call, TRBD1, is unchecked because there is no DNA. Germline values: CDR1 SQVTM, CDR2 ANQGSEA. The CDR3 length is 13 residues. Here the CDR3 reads CSVEGMGRETQYF.

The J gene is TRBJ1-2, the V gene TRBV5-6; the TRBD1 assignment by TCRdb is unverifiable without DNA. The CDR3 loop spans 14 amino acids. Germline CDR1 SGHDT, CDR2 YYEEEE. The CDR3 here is CASSPWEINYGYTF.

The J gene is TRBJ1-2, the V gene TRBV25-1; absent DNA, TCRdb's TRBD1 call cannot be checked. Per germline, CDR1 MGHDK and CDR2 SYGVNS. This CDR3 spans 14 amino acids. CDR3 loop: CASLPGQGSYGYTF.

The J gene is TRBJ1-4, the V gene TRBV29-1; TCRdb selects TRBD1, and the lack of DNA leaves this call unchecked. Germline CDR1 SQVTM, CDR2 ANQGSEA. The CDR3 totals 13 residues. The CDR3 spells CSARVGDNEKLFF. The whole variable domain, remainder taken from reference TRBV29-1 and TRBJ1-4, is SAVISQKPSRDICQRGTSLTIQCQVDSQVTMMFWYRQQPGQSLTLIATANQGSEATYESGFVIDKFPISRPNLTFSTLTVSNMSPEDSSIYLCSARVGDNEKLFFGSGTQLSVL.

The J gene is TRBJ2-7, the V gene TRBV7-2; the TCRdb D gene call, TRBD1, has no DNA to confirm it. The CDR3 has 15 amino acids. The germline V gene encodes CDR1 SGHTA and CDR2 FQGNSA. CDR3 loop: CASSPGQGQFYEQYF.

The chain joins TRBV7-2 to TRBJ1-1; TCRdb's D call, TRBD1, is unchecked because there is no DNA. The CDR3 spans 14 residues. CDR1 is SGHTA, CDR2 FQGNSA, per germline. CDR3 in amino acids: CASSWTGFGTEAFF.